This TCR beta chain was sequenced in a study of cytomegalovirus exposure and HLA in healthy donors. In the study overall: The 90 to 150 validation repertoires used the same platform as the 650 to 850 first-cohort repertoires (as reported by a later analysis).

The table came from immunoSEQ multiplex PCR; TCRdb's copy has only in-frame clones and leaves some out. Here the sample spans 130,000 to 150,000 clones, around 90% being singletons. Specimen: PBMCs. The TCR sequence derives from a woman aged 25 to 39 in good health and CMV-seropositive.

CDR3 residues: CASSFSTGAYNEQFF. CDR3 bases: TGTGCCAGCAGCTTCTCGACAGGGGCCTACAATGAGCAGTTCTTC. The V and J genes are TRBV7-6 and TRBJ2-1; TRBD1 agrees at 8 bases. Trimming at V came to 3 bases and at J to 2 bases, leaving 3 bases not matched to a gene. The CDR3 extends over 15 amino acids. Germline-derived CDR1 and CDR2 are SGHVS and FNYEAQ.